The entry that follows covers one T cell receptor beta chain sequence. Disease in patients was locally advanced or metastatic urothelial carcinoma. Germline-derived CDR1 and CDR2 are MDHEN and SYDVKM. CDR3 length equals 13 residues. V gave up 7 bases and J gave up 0 bases, with 9 bases separating them. Data came from immunoSEQ multiplex PCR; TCRdb stores just in-frame clones and leaves some out. This repertoire shows around 100,000 clones, about 90% found once; its top ten account for around 0.9%. This specimen belongs to a study of PD-L1 blockade in urothelial cancer. The chain combines TRBV28 with TRBJ1-2; D call uncertain. This sequence was found in an elderly woman with urothelial cancer. The material was PBMCs, obtained around atezolizumab (anti-PD-L1) treatment. The CDR3 region has the DNA TGTGCCAGCACCCTGGGAGCTAACTATGGCTACACCTTC. Its translation: CASTLGANYGYTF.